The 13 T cell receptor beta chains in this list originate from one sample, sequenced in a study of blood T cell repertoires in COVID-19. TCRdb keeps only in-frame clones here, not all; method: immunoSEQ multiplex PCR. The profile shows around 110,000 clones, 70% to 90% of them singletons. Sequencing was carried out using peripheral blood. The receptors come from a man in his forties with acute or convalescent COVID-19.

Concerning this clone itself: The sample carries other DNA sequences with the same CDR3. The chain combines TRBV5-1 with TRBJ1-3; 8 nucleotides agree with TRBD1. CDR1 and CDR2 (germline): SGHRS, YFSETQ. The V segment lost 4 bases and the J segment 3 bases; nucleotides outside the gene matches: 12. This CDR3 comprises 17 residues. The CDR3 DNA is TGCGCCAGCAGCCTGCAAGATGACAGGGGAATTGGAAACACCATATATTTT. Protein sequence: CASSLQDDRGIGNTIYF.

The chain links TRBV30 to TRBJ2-5; D may be TRBD2 (5 bases). The CDR3 extends over 12 amino acids. V dropped 2 bases and J dropped 5 bases, with 9 bases sitting between them. Germline CDR1 and CDR2: GTSNPN and SVGIG (reference sequence). In DNA form, the CDR3 reads TGTGCCTGGAGTAAGGGCGGGGAGACCCAGTACTTC. Residues: CAWSKGGETQYF.

The J gene is TRBJ1-6, the V gene TRBV28; 9 bases agree with TRBD1. V lost 2 bases, J lost 13 bases, and 6 bases stayed unmatched. The CDR3 extends over 14 amino acids. Germline V gene lookup returns CDR1 MDHEN and CDR2 SYDVKM. CDR3: CASSLTGGIGPLHF. DNA for the CDR3: TGTGCCAGCAGTTTAACAGGGGGCATAGGTCCCCTCCACTTT.

This clone was seen a single time. The genes are TRBV25-1 and TRBJ2-3, with D perhaps TRBD2 (7 bases). The V end was cut by 3 bases, the J end by 0 bases, with 16 bases between. CDR3 length: 17 residues. In germline, CDR1 is MGHDK, CDR2 SYGVNS. CDR3: CASSDSRRGPSTDTQYF. The CDR3 DNA follows: TGTGCCAGCAGTGACTCTCGGCGGGGGCCTAGCACAGATACGCAGTATTTT.

This clone was detected once. The CDR3: CASSLNTGDSGYTF. CDR3 nucleotides: TGTGCCAGCAGCTTAAATACGGGGGACTCTGGCTACACCTTC. The chain joins TRBV11-2 to TRBJ1-2, with D tentatively TRBD1 (5 bases). This CDR3 region has 14 residues. V was cut by 2 bases and J by 7 bases, with 14 bases left in between. Germline values: CDR1 SGHAT, CDR2 FQNNGV.

The chain is built from TRBV25-1 and TRBJ1-1, with 9 bases that match TRBD1. J was trimmed by 3 bases and V by 1 base; bases with no gene match: 3. The CDR3 consists of 15 residues. Germline lookup yields CDR1 MGHDK and CDR2 SYGVNS. The CDR3 DNA sequence: TGTGCCAGCAGTGAATTTCGACAGGGGGACACTGAAGCTTTCTTT. It translates to CASSEFRQGDTEAFF.

The J gene is TRBJ2-5, the V gene TRBV5-4; a weak D match, TRBD2 (6 bases). V was pared by 0 bases and J by 3 bases, with 9 bases between. CDR3 size: 14 residues. CDR1 SGHNT and CDR2 YYREEE come from the germline V gene (reference sequence). The CDR3: CASSLGPSEETQYF. CDR3 coding DNA: TGTGCCAGCAGCTTGGGCCCTAGCGAAGAGACCCAGTACTTC.

This clone is a singleton in its sample. For the CDR3, the DNA is TGTGCCAGCAGCACGACAGGGACCACTGAAGCTTTCTTT. Its protein product is CASSTTGTTEAFF. V is TRBV3-1 (or the pseudogene TRBV3-2) and J is TRBJ1-1; 7 bases are a match to TRBD1. The CDR3 is made up of 13 amino acids. From germline, CDR1 is LGHDT and CDR2 YNNKEL (reference sequence). J gave up 4 bases and V 5 bases, and 4 bases lay outside the gene matches.

The chain couples TRBV29-1 to TRBJ2-3, with a possible D match to TRBD1 (6 bases). Trimming cost V 3 bases and J 2 bases, with 12 bases left between them. Per germline, CDR1 SQVTM and CDR2 ANQGSEA. The length of the CDR3 is 14 residues. The CDR3: CSVDRGKFTDTQYF. The CDR3 DNA reads as TGCAGCGTTGATAGGGGGAAGTTCACAGATACGCAGTATTTT.

This clone was seen only once. The chain uses TRBV6-1 and TRBJ1-5, with 7 bases aligning to TRBD1. The CDR3 is made up of 15 amino acids. V shed 3 bases, J shed 4 bases, and the junction held 6 bases outside the gene matches. Germline assignment: CDR1 MNHNS and CDR2 SASEGT. The CDR3 loop reads CASSEGTVLNQPQHF. The CDR3 DNA follows: TGTGCCAGCAGTGAGGGGACAGTTCTTAATCAGCCCCAGCATTTT.

The CDR3 nucleotides read TGTGCCAGCAGTTTGGTACAGGGCTCCTACGAGCAGTACTTC. The encoded protein is CASSLVQGSYEQYF. The chain links TRBV6-5 to TRBJ2-7, with a weak D call TRBD1 (6 bases). Trimming removed 4 bases from V and 0 bases from J, with 10 bases in between. This CDR3 has 14 amino acids. The germline gives CDR1 MNHEY, CDR2 SVGAGI.

The V call is TRBV27, the J call TRBJ2-3; D may be TRBD1 (6 bases). V lost 3 bases, J lost 2 bases, and 12 bases lay in between. The CDR3 totals 15 residues. Germline assignment: CDR1 MNHEY and CDR2 SMNVEV (reference sequence). This CDR3 is CASSLGNRVTDTQYF. CDR3 coding DNA: TGTGCCAGCAGTTTGGGTAACAGGGTCACAGATACGCAGTATTTT.

The chain uses TRBV7-9 and TRBJ2-1; D not resolved. Trimming stripped 1 base from V and 10 bases from J, with 11 bases between. Germline CDR1 and CDR2: SEHNR and FQNEAQ (reference sequence). The CDR3 has 13 residues. CDR3 sequence (DNA): TGTGCCAGCAGCTTAGATCTCTCGGTAGAGCAGTTCTTC. It specifies CASSLDLSVEQFF.